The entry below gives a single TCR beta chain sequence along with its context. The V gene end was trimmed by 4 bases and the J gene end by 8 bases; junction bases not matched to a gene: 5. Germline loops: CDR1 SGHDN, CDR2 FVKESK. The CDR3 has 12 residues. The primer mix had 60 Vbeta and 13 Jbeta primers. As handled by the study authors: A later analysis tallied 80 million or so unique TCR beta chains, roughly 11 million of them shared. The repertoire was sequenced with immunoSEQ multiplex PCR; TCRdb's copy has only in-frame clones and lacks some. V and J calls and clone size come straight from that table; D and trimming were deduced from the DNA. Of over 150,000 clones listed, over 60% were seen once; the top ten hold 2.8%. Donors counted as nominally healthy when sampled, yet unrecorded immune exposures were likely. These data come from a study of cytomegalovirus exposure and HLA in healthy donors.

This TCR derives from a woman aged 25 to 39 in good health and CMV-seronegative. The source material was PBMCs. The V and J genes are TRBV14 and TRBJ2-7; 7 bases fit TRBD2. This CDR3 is CASSRGLRQQYF. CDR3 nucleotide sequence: TGTGCCAGCAGCCGGGGACTAAGGCAGCAGTACTTC.